This is a list of T cell receptor beta chains from one sample in a study of T cell repertoires in cytomegalovirus infection. TCRdb passed the reads through MiXCR, listing each CDR3 protein once. The table shows fewer than 550,000 distinct CDR3 sequences, with 16% occurring only once. The sample comprised CD8+ T cells from PBMCs. The receptors were sampled from a human donor in good health (CMV status not recorded). Some clones in this sample may be carry-over from other donors' samples. CDR3s include the opening cysteine and the closing phenylalanine or tryptophan. Each record gives: J gene, D gene, V gene, clone size, CDR3 DNA, CDR3 protein. A D gene is named only where the DNA matches it firmly. Clone sizes are given selectively: once, few, many, or a class where the clone is expanded.

TRBJ2-1	TRBD2	TRBV6-2/TRBV6-3	many	TGTGCCAGCAGTTACTCTCCGGGACTAGCGGGGGCGGCCAATGAGCAGTTCTTC	CASSYSPGLAGAANEQFF
TRBJ2-5	.	TRBV7-8	many	TGTGCCAGCAGCTTAAACGGCTTACAGGAGACCCAGTACTTC	CASSLNGLQETQYF
TRBJ2-7	TRBD2	TRBV27	.	TGTGCCAGCAGACCCGGTCTAGCGGGGACGTACGAGCAGTACTTC	CASRPGLAGTYEQYF
TRBJ1-2	.	TRBV6-5	few	TGTGCCAGCAGTTACGCAATGGGTGATGGCTACACCTTC	CASSYAMGDGYTF
TRBJ2-7	.	TRBV20-1	.	TGCAGTGCTAGAGATCGTGACAAGGGGGGTGCCTACGAGCAGTACTTC	CSARDRDKGGAYEQYF
TRBJ2-7	TRBD2	TRBV7-3	many	TGTGCCAGCAGCTTAACGTCCGGGACTAGCGGGAGCTACGAGCAGTACTTC	CASSLTSGTSGSYEQYF
TRBJ2-3	TRBD2	TRBV10-3	many	TGTGCCATCAGTGAGTCGACACTAGCGGGTATAGATACGCAGTATTTT	CAISESTLAGIDTQYF
TRBJ1-1	.	TRBV27	few	TGTGCCAGCAGCCCGTCATGGGGGCAGATCGGCACTGAAGCTTTCTTT	CASSPSWGQIGTEAFF
TRBJ1-2	TRBD1	TRBV2	.	TGTGCCAGCACCGACGGACAGGGGGCCATCTATGGCTACACCTTC	CASTDGQGAIYGYTF
TRBJ2-1	.	TRBV7-9	many	TGTGCCAGCAGCTTATCCTATGAGCAGTTCTTC	CASSLSYEQFF
TRBJ2-1	.	TRBV7-2	many	TGTGCCAGCAGCCCTGCTTGGGATGAGCAGTTCTTC	CASSPAWDEQFF
TRBJ1-1	TRBD1	TRBV5-4	.	TGTGCCAGCAGCTCAGGACAGGGGGTTCGGCGAGCTTTCTTT	CASSSGQGVRRAFF
TRBJ2-4	TRBD1	TRBV19	many	TGTGCCAGTAGTATCCCGGGACAGGGTAAAAACATTCAGTACTTC	CASSIPGQGKNIQYF
TRBJ2-7	.	TRBV27	many	TGTGCCAGCAGTTTGACATCCGGGACGCCCAGCTTCTACGAGCAGTACTTC	CASSLTSGTPSFYEQYF
TRBJ2-7	.	TRBV6-2/TRBV6-3	few	TGTGCCAGCACCCTAAAGGGAGAGCAGTACTTC	CASTLKGEQYF
TRBJ1-1	.	TRBV14	many	TGTGCCACCCGAGGGCTGAGGTCTGAAGCTTTCTTT	CATRGLRSEAFF
TRBJ2-7	.	TRBV9	few	TGTGCCAGCAGCGTAGCTACTGGGCCAGGGCCTACCTACGAGCAGTACTTC	CASSVATGPGPTYEQYF
TRBJ1-1	.	TRBV7-2	many	TGTGCCAGCAGCTTAGGGGGCAGTCTGAACACTGAAGCTTTCTTT	CASSLGGSLNTEAFF
TRBJ1-6	.	TRBV7-2	many	TGTGCCAGCAGCTTAACCGGGCCCTATAATTCACCCCTCCACTTT	CASSLTGPYNSPLHF
TRBJ2-7	.	TRBV12-5	many	TGTGCTAGTGGTTTATGGTCCTACGAGCAGTACTTC	CASGLWSYEQYF
TRBJ2-7	.	TRBV6-1	many	TGTGCCAGCAGTGAATGGGTTAGCTCCTACGAGCAGTACTTC	CASSEWVSSYEQYF
TRBJ1-5	.	TRBV7-3	many	TGTGCCAGCAGCTTAATTAAGCAAGGTGGTTTGAATCAGCCCCAGCATTTT	CASSLIKQGGLNQPQHF
TRBJ2-6	.	TRBV27	.	TGTGCCAGCAGTTTTGCAAGTAGCTCTGGGGCCAACGTCCTGACTTTC	CASSFASSSGANVLTF
TRBJ2-2	.	TRBV4-1	many	TGCGCCAGCAGCCAAGTCCTCCAGGGCTCCGGGGAGCTGTTTTTT	CASSQVLQGSGELFF
TRBJ2-3	TRBD2	TRBV27	.	TGTGCCAGCAGTTCGGGGGGGCCGGAAACAGATACGCAGTATTTT	CASSSGGPETDTQYF
TRBJ1-1	.	TRBV7-9	many	TGTGCCAGCACGCCCGGGGGGGGTTTCGAAGCTTTCTTT	CASTPGGGFEAFF
TRBJ2-3	.	TRBV20-1	.	TGCAGTGCTAGGGGGGGGCTAAGAGATACGCAGTATTTT	CSARGGLRDTQYF
TRBJ2-4	.	TRBV27	.	TGTGCCAGCAGTCGTTCGTCGGGGATGAACATTCAGTACTTC	CASSRSSGMNIQYF
TRBJ1-5	.	TRBV27	few	TGTGCCAGCAGTTTTTCTCTTTATAGCAATCAGCCCCAGCATTTT	CASSFSLYSNQPQHF
TRBJ1-2	.	TRBV5-6	.	TGTGCCAGCAGCTTGGCCGAGGGATACTATGGCTACACCTTC	CASSLAEGYYGYTF
TRBJ2-1	TRBD2	TRBV27	.	TGTGCCAGCAGAAGGACTAGCAACAATGAGCAGTTCTTC	CASRRTSNNEQFF
TRBJ2-3	TRBD2	TRBV28	many	TGTGCCAGCAGGTCCCGACTAGCGGGAGTCTTCACAGATACGCAGTATTTT	CASRSRLAGVFTDTQYF
TRBJ2-3	TRBD1	TRBV12-3/TRBV12-4	many	TGTGCCAGCAAGAGGACAGGGGTGGCAGATACGCAGTATTTT	CASKRTGVADTQYF